The next 30 T cell receptor beta chains were all read from a single sample in a study of early T cells in non-severe SARS-CoV-2 infection. TCRdb reanalysed the 5' RACE reads using MiXCR and keeps one entry per CDR3 protein. The data contain nearly 60,000 distinct CDR3 sequences, 10% to 15% of them singletons. The specimen was whole blood. These receptors originate from an adult who was a healthcare worker with PCR-confirmed SARS-CoV-2 infection or an uninfected control (not recorded which).

The chain's CDR3 is CASSLVAASEETQYF. The CDR3 coding sequence is TGCGCCAGCAGCTTGGTAGCGGCGTCGGAAGAGACCCAGTACTTC. The chain joins TRBV5-1 to TRBJ2-5; weak D call: TRBD2 (6 bases). The CDR3 consists of 15 residues. Germline assignment: CDR1 SGHRS and CDR2 YFSETQ. Trimming stripped 0 bases from V and 3 bases from J, with 12 bases between.

Only a few counts were recorded for this clonotype. The J gene is TRBJ2-5, the V gene TRBV7-2, with TRBD1 as a possible D gene (8 bases). This CDR3 is 16 amino acids long. Germline values: CDR1 SGHTA, CDR2 FQGNSA. Trimming took off 2 bases at V and 4 bases at J, with 17 bases between the two ends. The CDR3 DNA reads as TGTGCCAGCAGCTTAAGAGGACAGGGAGGGGGAGAGACCCAGTACTTC. Translation gives CASSLRGQGGGETQYF.

In its sample, this clonotype was seen many times. The gene calls are TRBV7-2 and TRBJ2-5; 7 nucleotides agree with TRBD1. Germline V gene sequence: CDR1 SGHTA, CDR2 FQGNSA. The CDR3 covers 16 residues. J lost 2 bases, V lost 0 bases, and 6 bases had no gene match. CDR3 sequence: CASSLAYRDSQETQYF. CDR3 DNA sequence: TGTGCCAGCAGCTTAGCGTACCGGGACAGTCAAGAGACCCAGTACTTC.

This clonotype was detected a few times. The chain is built from TRBV6-4 and TRBJ2-3; 9 bases align to TRBD2. V lost 3 bases, J lost 2 bases, and 3 bases stayed unmatched. The germline CDR1 and CDR2 sequences are MRHNA and SNTAGT. The CDR3 consists of 15 residues. The CDR3 coding sequence is TGTGCCAGCAGTGAGGTAGCGGGGGTCACAGATACGCAGTATTTT. This sequence encodes CASSEVAGVTDTQYF.

At least ten counts were recorded for this clonotype. The J gene is TRBJ2-7, the V gene TRBV6-6, with 9 positions matching TRBD1. The V gene end was trimmed by 6 bases and the J gene end by 5 bases; junction bases not matched to a gene: 8. The CDR3 extends over 14 amino acids. Germline values: CDR1 MNHNY, CDR2 SVGAGI (reference sequence). DNA of the CDR3: TGTGCCAGCAGAACAGGGGGCCCCAGGCACGAGCAGTACTTC. It translates to CASRTGGPRHEQYF.

The rearrangement uses TRBV6-2 or TRBV6-3 and TRBJ2-7; 8 nucleotides line up with TRBD1. Germline values: CDR1 MNHEY, CDR2 SVGEGT. Trimming took 10 bases from V and 2 from J; bases not matched to a gene: 7. The CDR3 runs to 13 residues. This CDR3 reads CATSRTGTYEQYF. CDR3 in DNA: TGTGCCACCTCTAGGACAGGGACCTACGAGCAGTACTTC.

This clonotype has ten or more counts. This chain joins TRBV7-2 and TRBJ1-2; D is unresolved. The germline V gene has CDR1 SGHTA and CDR2 FQGNSA. Trimming stripped 5 bases from V and 0 bases from J, with 4 bases between. The CDR3 runs to 12 residues. The CDR3 DNA reads TGTGCCAGCAGCCCAACTAACTATGGCTACACCTTC. It specifies CASSPTNYGYTF.

This clonotype was counted ten times or more. J is TRBJ2-3 and V is TRBV6-6; D perhaps matches TRBD2 (6 bases). The CDR3 sequence is 11 residues long. Per germline, CDR1 MNHNY and CDR2 SVGAGI (reference sequence). Between the trimmed V and J ends, which lost 5 bases and 10 bases, there was a span of 10 bases. This CDR3 is CASSQGLPQYF. The CDR3 nucleotides are TGTGCCAGCAGTCAGGGACTGCCGCAGTATTTT.

Many counts were recorded for this clonotype. V is TRBV27 and J is TRBJ1-1; D not resolved. This CDR3 has 12 amino acids. The germline gives CDR1 MNHEY, CDR2 SMNVEV (reference sequence). The V gene lost 6 bases and the J gene lost 3 bases, with 8 bases spanning the gap. The CDR3 is CASREGDTEAFF. The CDR3 DNA is TGTGCCAGCAGGGAGGGAGACACTGAAGCTTTCTTT.

The chain employs TRBV12-3 or TRBV12-4 and TRBJ2-1, with 9 bases lining up with TRBD2. V shed 5 bases, J shed 5 bases, and the junction held 7 bases outside the gene matches. CDR3 length: 15 residues. The DNA for the CDR3 is TGTGCCAGCAGTCCCTCAGCGGGGGGCCACAATGAGCAGTTCTTC. It yields the protein CASSPSAGGHNEQFF.

Comments on this clonotype: A much larger clone lies one base from this, so it may be a read error. The rearrangement joins TRBV5-1 to TRBJ2-7, with a tentative D call TRBD1 (6 bases). Germline lookup yields CDR1 SGHRS and CDR2 YFSETQ. This CDR3 has 13 residues. The CDR3 coding sequence is TGCACCAGCTCCCCAGGGGACCTCTACGAGCAGTACTTC. Amino acids: CTSSPGDLYEQYF.

The genes are TRBV7-8 and TRBJ2-3; D not resolved. V dropped 0 bases and J dropped 3 bases, with 10 bases sitting between them. This CDR3 comprises 15 residues. Germline CDR1 and CDR2: SGHVS and FQNEAQ. The CDR3 protein is CASSLATPGTDTQYF. DNA for the CDR3: TGTGCCAGCAGCTTAGCAACCCCTGGGACAGATACGCAGTATTTT.

This clonotype was seen repeatedly, ten times or more. The rearrangement links TRBV7-9 to TRBJ1-6, with D possibly being TRBD1 (6 bases). Between the trimmed V and J ends, which lost 6 bases and 10 bases, there was a span of 25 bases. This CDR3 comprises 17 residues. Germline values: CDR1 SEHNR, CDR2 FQNEAQ (reference sequence). Here the CDR3 reads CASSSPGDARDGSPLHF. The CDR3 region has the DNA TGTGCCAGCAGTTCACCAGGGGATGCTCGAGATGGATCACCCCTCCACTTT.

The table lists this clonotype with a few counts. This chain joins TRBV5-1 and TRBJ2-3; 7 bases agree with TRBD1. The CDR3 length is 14 residues. Germline loops: CDR1 SGHRS, CDR2 YFSETQ. V was pared by 4 bases and J by 2 bases, with 4 bases of the junction left unmatched. CDR3 nucleotide sequence: TGCGCCAGCAGCCTGGGGACAGACACAGATACGCAGTATTTT. Protein sequence: CASSLGTDTDTQYF. Complete variable domain (other parts from reference TRBV5-1 and TRBJ2-3): KAGVTQTPRYLIKTRGQQVTLSCSPISGHRSVSWYQQTPGQGLQFLFEYFSETQRNKGNFPGRFSGRQFSNSRSEMNVSTLELGDSALYLCASSLGTDTDTQYFGPGTRLTVL.

This chain links TRBV7-6 with TRBJ2-7; possible D gene TRBD1, 6 bases. The V gene lost 3 bases and the J gene lost 5 bases, with 14 bases spanning the gap. The CDR3 extends over 14 amino acids. CDR1 is SGHVS and CDR2 is FNYEAQ in the germline V gene. DNA for the CDR3: TGTGCCAGCAGCTTCACAGGGCGAAGCGACGAGCAGTACTTC. This translates into CASSFTGRSDEQYF.

This clonotype was found many times. The CDR3 DNA follows: TGTGCCAGCAGTGGGGATTGGAATCAGCCCCAGCATTTT. It is translated as CASSGDWNQPQHF. V usage is TRBV6-1 and J usage is TRBJ1-5; D is undetermined. Per the germline V gene, CDR1 is MNHNS and CDR2 is SASEGT. With 4 bases removed from V and 4 bases from J, the gap between germline ends came to 8 bases. The CDR3 is made up of 13 amino acids.

This clonotype was seen many times. The chain is built from TRBV20-1 and TRBJ2-7, with TRBD2 matching over 7 bases. Germline-derived CDR1 and CDR2 are DFQATT and SNEGSKA (reference sequence). The CDR3 length is 15 residues. Trimming at V came to 1 base and at J to 2 bases, leaving 8 bases not matched to a gene. This CDR3 reads CSARVGLAATYEQYF. The CDR3 DNA is TGCAGTGCTAGAGTAGGTCTAGCGGCTACCTACGAGCAGTACTTC.

The chain has TRBV28 and TRBJ2-7, with D possibly matching TRBD2 (5 bases). The germline V gene has CDR1 MDHEN and CDR2 SYDVKM. The length of the CDR3 is 12 residues. The V and J ends lost 5 bases and 3 bases respectively, with 8 bases between them. CDR3 sequence reads: CASSVAGYEQYF. The CDR3 nucleotides read TGTGCCAGCAGTGTGGCGGGCTACGAGCAGTACTTC.

The CDR3 DNA reads as TGTGCCAGCAGCCAAGCGGGACAGGGGAGCGAGCAGTACTTC. It translates to CASSQAGQGSEQYF. The J gene is TRBJ2-7, the V gene TRBV7-9; TRBD1 aligns across 10 bases. Trimming removed 5 bases from V and 6 bases from J; junction bases left unmatched: 7. This CDR3 is 14 amino acids long. The germline V gene encodes CDR1 SEHNR and CDR2 FQNEAQ (reference sequence).

This clonotype was observed a few times. This sequence joins TRBV12-3 or TRBV12-4 and TRBJ2-7, with D perhaps TRBD1 (6 bases). CDR3 length: 15 amino acids. The V end lost 5 bases, the J end lost 9 bases, and 23 bases lay between the germline ends. CDR3 sequence: CASSLQGDDQKVQYF. In nucleotides, the CDR3 is TGTGCCAGCAGTCTACAGGGAGACGATCAGAAGGTGCAGTACTTC.

This clonotype appeared many times. This sequence joins TRBV12-3 or TRBV12-4 and TRBJ2-2; D gene unclear. The V gene lost 8 bases and the J gene lost 1 base, with 5 bases spanning the gap. The CDR3 runs 12 residues. The CDR3 DNA sequence: TGTGCCAGCCGACAGAACACCGGGGAGCTGTTTTTT. Protein sequence: CASRQNTGELFF.

The chain employs TRBV6-4 and TRBJ2-2; 8 bases agree with TRBD1. Germline trimming cut 5 bases from V and 3 bases from J; bases unmatched to any gene: 8. The CDR3 runs 16 residues. In germline, CDR1 is MRHNA, CDR2 SNTAGT. The CDR3 region has the DNA TGTGCCAGCAGTCCTGACAGGGGAAAGGACACCGGGGAGCTGTTTTTT. It yields the protein CASSPDRGKDTGELFF.

This chain connects TRBV15 to TRBJ1-1; D is unclear. CDR1 is LNHNV, CDR2 YYDKDF, per germline (reference sequence). The CDR3 runs 12 residues. The ends were cut back, 4 bases at V and 3 bases at J, with 6 bases in the middle. The CDR3 sequence: CATSTGDTEAFF. CDR3 in DNA: TGTGCCACCAGCACTGGGGACACTGAAGCTTTCTTT.

The rearrangement links TRBV12-3 or TRBV12-4 to TRBJ2-7; 10 bases match TRBD1. The CDR3 is made up of 15 amino acids. The V gene end was trimmed by 5 bases and the J gene end by 4 bases; junction bases not matched to a gene: 8. The CDR3 DNA reads TGTGCCAGCAGTCGTAGACAGGGGGCGTCTTACGAGCAGTACTTC. This sequence encodes CASSRRQGASYEQYF.

The table lists this clonotype with a few counts. The chain links TRBV9 to TRBJ2-3, with D maybe TRBD1 (5 bases). Between the trimmed V and J ends, which lost 0 bases and 2 bases, there was a span of 10 bases. Germline assignment: CDR1 SGDLS and CDR2 YYNGEE. The CDR3 spans 15 residues. This chain's CDR3 is CASSVARVHTDTQYF. In nucleotides, the CDR3 is TGTGCCAGCAGCGTAGCCAGGGTCCACACAGATACGCAGTATTTT. Based on the CDR3 plus reference TRBV9 and TRBJ2-3, the full variable domain is DSGVTQTPKHLITATGQRVTLRCSPRSGDLSVYWYQQSLDQGLQFLIQYYNGEERAKGNILERFSAQQFPDLHSELNLSSLELGDSALYFCASSVARVHTDTQYFGPGTRLTVL.

This clonotype showed up just a few times. The rearrangement uses TRBV18 and TRBJ2-7; 9 positions agree with TRBD2. This CDR3 spans 16 amino acids. Germline CDR1 is KGHSH and CDR2 is LQKENI. V lost 0 bases to trimming and J lost 6 bases; unmatched junction nucleotides: 9. CDR3 loop: CASSPPLVRLAAEQYF. The DNA for the CDR3 is TGTGCCAGCTCACCACCTTTGGTGAGACTAGCGGCCGAGCAGTACTTC.

In this sample, this clonotype turned up many times. V is TRBV4-1 and J is TRBJ2-5, with D possibly matching TRBD2 (7 bases). Germline V gene sequence: CDR1 MGHRA, CDR2 YSYEKL. This CDR3 spans 15 amino acids. V dropped 0 bases and J dropped 4 bases, with 12 bases sitting between them. The CDR3 coding sequence is TGCGCCAGCAGCCAAGATGGAAGGGGGGGAGAGACCCAGTACTTC. It codes for CASSQDGRGGETQYF.

This chain links TRBV7-8 with TRBJ1-1, with D perhaps TRBD1 (6 bases). Per germline, CDR1 SGHVS and CDR2 FQNEAQ. Trimming pared 1 base from V and 4 bases from J, leaving 16 bases between. The length of the CDR3 is 16 residues. The CDR3, as DNA: TGTGCCAGCAGCTTAGTCCGGGGGCTGGTTCGCACTGAAGCTTTCTTT. It specifies CASSLVRGLVRTEAFF.

This clonotype was counted only a few times. The rearrangement uses TRBV5-1 and TRBJ2-7, with D unclear. Between the trimmed V and J ends, which lost 4 bases and 4 bases, there was a span of 9 bases. The CDR3 runs to 12 residues. The germline gives CDR1 SGHRS, CDR2 YFSETQ. CDR3 DNA: TGCGCCAGCAGCCCGTTGGGGTACGAGCAGTACTTC. This codes for CASSPLGYEQYF.

The gene calls are TRBV5-1 and TRBJ2-5, with 9 bases matching TRBD1. Germline V gives CDR1 SGHRS, CDR2 YFSETQ. Unmatched junction bases numbered 9, after V lost 4 bases and J lost 5 bases. The CDR3 runs to 15 residues. The CDR3: CASSPWTGEGETQYF. The CDR3 region has the DNA TGCGCCAGCAGCCCGTGGACAGGGGAAGGGGAGACCCAGTACTTC.